Sequencing of this TCR beta chain was carried out in a study of blood T cells in healthy people across ages. A second PCR of 7 to 11 cycles used a sample-barcoded 5' primer and a J-beta primer mix. TCRdb re-called the 5' RACE reads with MiXCR, one entry per CDR3 protein. Of around 400,000 distinct CDR3 sequences listed, approximately 47% are singletons. The CDR3 length is 16 residues. The V gene end was trimmed by 6 bases and the J gene end by 1 base; junction bases not matched to a gene: 5. Concerning this clonotype itself: This clone may be a read error of a much larger clone one base away.

The sequencing sample was made of blood. This clonotype originated in a man aged 60-69 years in good health. This chain connects TRBV12-3 or TRBV12-4 to TRBJ2-5; 13 bases are a match to TRBD2. Written as DNA, the CDR3 is TGTGCCAGCAGCACCGGACTAGCGGGAGCCCAAGAGACCCAGTACTTC. Translation: CASSTGLAGAQETQYF.